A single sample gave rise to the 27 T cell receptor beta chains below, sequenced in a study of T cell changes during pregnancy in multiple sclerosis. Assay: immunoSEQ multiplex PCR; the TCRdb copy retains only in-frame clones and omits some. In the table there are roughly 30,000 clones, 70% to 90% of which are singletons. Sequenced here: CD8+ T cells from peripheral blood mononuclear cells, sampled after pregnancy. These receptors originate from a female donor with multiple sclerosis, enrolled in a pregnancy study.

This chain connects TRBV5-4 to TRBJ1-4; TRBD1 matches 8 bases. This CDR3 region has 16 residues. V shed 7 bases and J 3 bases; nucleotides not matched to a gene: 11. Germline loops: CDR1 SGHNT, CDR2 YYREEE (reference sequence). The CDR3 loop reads CASGSDRGAANEKLFF. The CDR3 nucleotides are TGTGCCAGCGGGTCCGACAGGGGAGCGGCTAATGAAAAACTGTTTTTT. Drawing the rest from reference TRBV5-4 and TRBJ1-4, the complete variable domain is ETGVTQSPTHLIKTRGQQVTLRCSSQSGHNTVSWYQQALGQGPQFIFQYYREEENGRGNFPPRFSGLQFPNYSSELNVNALELDDSALYLCASGSDRGAANEKLFFGSGTQLSVL.

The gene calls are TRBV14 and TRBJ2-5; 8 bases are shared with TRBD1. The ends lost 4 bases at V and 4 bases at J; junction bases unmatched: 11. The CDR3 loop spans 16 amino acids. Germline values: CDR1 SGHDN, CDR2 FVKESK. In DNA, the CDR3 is TGTGCCAGCAGCCCCAAAGACAGGGGCCCATTAGAGACCCAGTACTTC. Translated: CASSPKDRGPLETQYF. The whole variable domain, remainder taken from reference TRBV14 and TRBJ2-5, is EAGVTQFPSHSVIEKGQTVTLRCDPISGHDNLYWYRRVMGKEIKFLLHFVKESKQDESGMPNNRFLAERTGGTYSTLKVQPAELEDSGVYFCASSPKDRGPLETQYFGPGTRLLVL.

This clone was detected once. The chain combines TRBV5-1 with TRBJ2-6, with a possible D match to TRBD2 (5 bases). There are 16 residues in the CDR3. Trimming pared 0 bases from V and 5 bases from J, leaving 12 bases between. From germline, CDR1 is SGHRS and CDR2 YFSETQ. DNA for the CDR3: TGCGCCAGCAGCTTGGCCCGCACGGGAAGGGCCAACGTCCTGACTTTC. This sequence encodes CASSLARTGRANVLTF. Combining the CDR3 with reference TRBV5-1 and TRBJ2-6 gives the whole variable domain KAGVTQTPRYLIKTRGQQVTLSCSPISGHRSVSWYQQTPGQGLQFLFEYFSETQRNKGNFPGRFSGRQFSNSRSEMNVSTLELGDSALYLCASSLARTGRANVLTFGAGSRLTVL.

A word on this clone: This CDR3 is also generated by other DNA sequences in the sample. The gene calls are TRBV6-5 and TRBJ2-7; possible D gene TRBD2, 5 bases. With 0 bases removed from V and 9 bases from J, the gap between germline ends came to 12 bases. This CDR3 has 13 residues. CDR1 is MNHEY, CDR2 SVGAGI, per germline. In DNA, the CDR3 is TGTGCCAGCAGTTACTCGACGGGGTGGGTGCAGTACTTC. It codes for CASSYSTGWVQYF.

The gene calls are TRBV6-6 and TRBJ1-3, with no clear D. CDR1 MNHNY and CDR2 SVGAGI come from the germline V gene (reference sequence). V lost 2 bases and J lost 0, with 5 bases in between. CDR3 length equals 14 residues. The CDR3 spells CASSYVSSGNTIYF. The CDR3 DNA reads TGTGCCAGCAGTTACGTCAGCTCTGGAAACACCATATATTTT.

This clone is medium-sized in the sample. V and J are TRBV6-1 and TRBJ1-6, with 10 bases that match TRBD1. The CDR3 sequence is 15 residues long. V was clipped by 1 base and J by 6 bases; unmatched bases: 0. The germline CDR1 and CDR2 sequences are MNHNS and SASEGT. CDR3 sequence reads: CASSEGTGGNSPLHF. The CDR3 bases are TGTGCCAGCAGTGAAGGGACAGGGGGTAATTCACCCCTCCACTTT.

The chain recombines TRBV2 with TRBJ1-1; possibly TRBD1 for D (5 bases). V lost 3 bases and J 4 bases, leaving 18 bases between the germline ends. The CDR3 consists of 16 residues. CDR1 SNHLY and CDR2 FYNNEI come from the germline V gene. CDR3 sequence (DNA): TGTGCCAGCAGTGACCCTTCAGGGTTGAGGAGCACTGAAGCTTTCTTT. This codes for CASSDPSGLRSTEAFF.

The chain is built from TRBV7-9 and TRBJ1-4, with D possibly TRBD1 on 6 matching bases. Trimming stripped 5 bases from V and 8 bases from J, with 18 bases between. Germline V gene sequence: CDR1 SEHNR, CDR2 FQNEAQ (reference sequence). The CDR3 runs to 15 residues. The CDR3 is CASSPNRAGEEKLFF. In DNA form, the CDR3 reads TGTGCCAGCAGCCCGAACAGGGCGGGGGAGGAAAAACTGTTTTTT. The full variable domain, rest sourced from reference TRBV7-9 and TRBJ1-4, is DTGVSQNPRHKITKRGQNVTFRCDPISEHNRLYWYRQTLGQGPEFLTYFQNEAQLEKSRLLSDRFSAERPKGSFSTLEIQRTEQGDSAMYLCASSPNRAGEEKLFFGSGTQLSVL.

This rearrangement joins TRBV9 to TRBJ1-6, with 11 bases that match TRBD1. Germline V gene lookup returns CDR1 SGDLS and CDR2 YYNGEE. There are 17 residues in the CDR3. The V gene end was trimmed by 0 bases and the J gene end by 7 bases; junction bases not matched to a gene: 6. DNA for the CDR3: TGTGCCAGCAGCGTAGGATCAGGGACAGGGGGGAATTCACCCCTCCACTTT. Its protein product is CASSVGSGTGGNSPLHF.

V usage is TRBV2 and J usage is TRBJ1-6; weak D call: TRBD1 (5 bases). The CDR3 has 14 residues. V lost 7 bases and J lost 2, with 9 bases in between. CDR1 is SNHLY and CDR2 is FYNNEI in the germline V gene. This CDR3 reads CASIPRAYNSPLHF. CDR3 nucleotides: TGTGCCAGCATCCCCAGGGCCTATAATTCACCCCTCCACTTT.

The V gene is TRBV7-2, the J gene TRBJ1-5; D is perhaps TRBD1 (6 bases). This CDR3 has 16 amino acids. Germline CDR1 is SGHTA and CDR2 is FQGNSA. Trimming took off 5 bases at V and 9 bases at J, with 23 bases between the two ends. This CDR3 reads CASSQIPGHPIRPQHF. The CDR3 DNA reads TGTGCCAGCAGCCAAATTCCGGGACACCCCATTCGGCCCCAGCATTTT. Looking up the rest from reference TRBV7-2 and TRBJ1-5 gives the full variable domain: GAGVSQSPSNKVTEKGKDVELRCDPISGHTALYWYRQSLGQGLEFLIYFQGNSAPDKSGLPSDRFSAERTGGSVSTLTIQRTQQEDSAVYLCASSQIPGHPIRPQHFGDGTRLSIL.

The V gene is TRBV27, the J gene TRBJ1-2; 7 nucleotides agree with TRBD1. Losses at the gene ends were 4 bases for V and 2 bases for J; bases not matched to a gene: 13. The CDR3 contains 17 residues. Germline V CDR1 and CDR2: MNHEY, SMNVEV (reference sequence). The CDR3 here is CASSSRGARGINYGYTF. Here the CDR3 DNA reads TGTGCCAGCAGTTCCAGGGGGGCCAGGGGAATCAACTATGGCTACACCTTC.

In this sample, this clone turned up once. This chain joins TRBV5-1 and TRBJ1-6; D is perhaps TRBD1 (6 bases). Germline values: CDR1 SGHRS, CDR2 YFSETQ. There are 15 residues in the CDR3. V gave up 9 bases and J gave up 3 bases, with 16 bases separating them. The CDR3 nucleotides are TGCGCCACCAGGGAGACAGGTGACTATAATTCACCCCTCCACTTT. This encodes CATRETGDYNSPLHF. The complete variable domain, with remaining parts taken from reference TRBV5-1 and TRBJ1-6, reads KAGVTQTPRYLIKTRGQQVTLSCSPISGHRSVSWYQQTPGQGLQFLFEYFSETQRNKGNFPGRFSGRQFSNSRSEMNVSTLELGDSALYLCATRETGDYNSPLHFGNGTRLTVT.

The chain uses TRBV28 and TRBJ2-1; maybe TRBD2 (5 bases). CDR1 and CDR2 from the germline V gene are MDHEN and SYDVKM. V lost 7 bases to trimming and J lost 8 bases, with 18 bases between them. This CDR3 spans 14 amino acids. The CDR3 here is CASTILSSSDEQFF. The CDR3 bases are TGTGCCAGCACCATCCTCTCTAGCTCCGATGAGCAGTTCTTC. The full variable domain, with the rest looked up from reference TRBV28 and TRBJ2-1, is DVKVTQSSRYLVKRTGEKVFLECVQDMDHENMFWYRQDPGLGLRLIYFSYDVKMKEKGDIPEGYSVSREKKERFSLILESASTNQTSMYLCASTILSSSDEQFFGPGTRLTVL.

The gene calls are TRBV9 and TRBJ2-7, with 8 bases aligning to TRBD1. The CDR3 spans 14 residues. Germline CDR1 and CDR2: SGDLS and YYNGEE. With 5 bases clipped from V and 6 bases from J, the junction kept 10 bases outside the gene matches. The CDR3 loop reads CASRPTGESAEQYF. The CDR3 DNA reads TGTGCCAGCAGGCCGACAGGGGAGTCGGCCGAGCAGTACTTC. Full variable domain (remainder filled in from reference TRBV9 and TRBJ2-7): DSGVTQTPKHLITATGQRVTLRCSPRSGDLSVYWYQQSLDQGLQFLIQYYNGEERAKGNILERFSAQQFPDLHSELNLSSLELGDSALYFCASRPTGESAEQYFGPGTRLTVT.

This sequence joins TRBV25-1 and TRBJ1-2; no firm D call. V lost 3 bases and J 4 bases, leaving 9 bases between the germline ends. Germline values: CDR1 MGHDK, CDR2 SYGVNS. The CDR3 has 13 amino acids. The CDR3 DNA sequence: TGTGCCAGCAGTGACCCTTTCGGCTATGGCTACACCTTC. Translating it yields CASSDPFGYGYTF.

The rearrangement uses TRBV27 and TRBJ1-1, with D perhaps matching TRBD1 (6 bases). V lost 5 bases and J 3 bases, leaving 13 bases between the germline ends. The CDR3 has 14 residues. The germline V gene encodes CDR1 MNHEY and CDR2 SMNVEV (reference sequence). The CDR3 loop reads CASSITGLYTEAFF. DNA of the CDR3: TGTGCCAGCAGTATCACAGGGTTATACACTGAAGCTTTCTTT.

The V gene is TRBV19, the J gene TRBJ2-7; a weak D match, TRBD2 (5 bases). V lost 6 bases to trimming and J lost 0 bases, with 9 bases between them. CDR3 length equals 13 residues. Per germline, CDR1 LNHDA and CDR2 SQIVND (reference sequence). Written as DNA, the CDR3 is TGTGCCAGTAGGCCCCGGGACTCCTACGAGCAGTACTTC. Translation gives CASRPRDSYEQYF.

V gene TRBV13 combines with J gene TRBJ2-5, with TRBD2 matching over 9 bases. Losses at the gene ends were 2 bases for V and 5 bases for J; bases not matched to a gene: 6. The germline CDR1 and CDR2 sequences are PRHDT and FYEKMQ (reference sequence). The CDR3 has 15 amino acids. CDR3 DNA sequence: TGTGCCAGCAGCTTACGCGGGGGGGCCGAGGAGACCCAGTACTTC. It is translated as CASSLRGGAEETQYF. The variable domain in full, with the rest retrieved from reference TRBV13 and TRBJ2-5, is AAGVIQSPRHLIKEKRETATLKCYPIPRHDTVYWYQQGPGQDPQFLISFYEKMQSDKGSIPDRFSAQQFSDYHSELNMSSLELGDSALYFCASSLRGGAEETQYFGPGTRLLVL.

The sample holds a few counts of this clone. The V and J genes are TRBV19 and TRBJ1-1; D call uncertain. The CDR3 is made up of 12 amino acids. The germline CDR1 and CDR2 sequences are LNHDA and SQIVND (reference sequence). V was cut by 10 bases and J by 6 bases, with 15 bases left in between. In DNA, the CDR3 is TGTGCCACTCTCTCCGACTGGGCTGAAGCTTTCTTT. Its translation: CATLSDWAEAFF.

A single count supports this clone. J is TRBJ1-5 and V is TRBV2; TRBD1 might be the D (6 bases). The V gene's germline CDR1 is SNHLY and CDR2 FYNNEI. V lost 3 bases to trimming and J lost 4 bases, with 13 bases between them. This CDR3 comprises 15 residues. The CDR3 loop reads CASSDRGSGNQPQHF. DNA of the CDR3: TGTGCCAGCAGTGACAGGGGATCAGGGAATCAGCCCCAGCATTTT.

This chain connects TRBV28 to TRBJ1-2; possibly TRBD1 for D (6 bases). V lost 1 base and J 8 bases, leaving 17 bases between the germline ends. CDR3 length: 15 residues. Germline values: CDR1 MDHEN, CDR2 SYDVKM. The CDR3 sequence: CASSLSEDSGWGYTF. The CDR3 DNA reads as TGTGCCAGCAGTTTATCCGAGGACAGTGGCTGGGGCTACACCTTC.

CDR3 sequence reads: CASSASGRFQGGYEQYF. CDR3 sequence (DNA): TGTGCCAGCAGCGCGTCGGGGAGGTTCCAGGGGGGCTACGAGCAGTACTTC. V usage is TRBV7-9 and J usage is TRBJ2-7; D is possibly TRBD1 (7 bases). V lost 5 bases to trimming and J lost 3 bases, with 23 bases between them. The CDR3 extends over 17 amino acids. Germline V gives CDR1 SEHNR, CDR2 FQNEAQ (reference sequence).

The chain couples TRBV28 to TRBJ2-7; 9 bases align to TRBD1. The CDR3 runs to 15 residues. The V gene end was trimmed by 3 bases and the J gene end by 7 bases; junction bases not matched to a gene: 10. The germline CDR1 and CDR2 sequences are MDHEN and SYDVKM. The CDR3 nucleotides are TGTGCCAGCAGTTTTACAGGGGGCTTTCCGGGGGAGCAGTACTTC. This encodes CASSFTGGFPGEQYF.

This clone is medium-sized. The CDR3 DNA reads as TGTGCCAGCAGTGAAGGTTACGGGGGGGACGAGCAGTACTTC. This sequence encodes CASSEGYGGDEQYF. V gene TRBV6-1 combines with J gene TRBJ2-7; the match to TRBD2 covers 8 bases. Trimming at V came to 1 base and at J to 5 bases, leaving 4 bases not matched to a gene. Germline V gene lookup returns CDR1 MNHNS and CDR2 SASEGT. The CDR3 sequence is 14 residues long.

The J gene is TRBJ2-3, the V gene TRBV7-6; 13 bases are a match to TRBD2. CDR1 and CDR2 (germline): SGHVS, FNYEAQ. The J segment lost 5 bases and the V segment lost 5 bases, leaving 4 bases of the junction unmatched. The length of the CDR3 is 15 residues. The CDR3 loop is CASSRLAGGGDTQYF. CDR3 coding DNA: TGTGCCAGCAGCCGACTAGCGGGGGGAGGAGATACGCAGTATTTT.

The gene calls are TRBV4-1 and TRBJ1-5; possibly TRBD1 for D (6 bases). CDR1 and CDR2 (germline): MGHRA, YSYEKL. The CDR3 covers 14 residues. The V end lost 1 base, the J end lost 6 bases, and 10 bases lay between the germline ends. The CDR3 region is CASSQVEGGQPQHF. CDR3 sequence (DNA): TGCGCCAGCAGCCAAGTTGAAGGGGGTCAGCCCCAGCATTTT.